This TCR beta chain is from a study of PD-L1 blockade in urothelial cancer. Study details: Specimens of blood held a median count of approximately 150,000 T cells.

CDR3 length: 14 residues. V was trimmed by 4 bases and J by 4 bases, leaving 14 bases between them. Germline lookup yields CDR1 SGHRS and CDR2 YFSETQ. A note on this clone: Its antigen is unknown.

Time point denoted: pretreatment peripheral blood. Patients in the study were battling locally advanced or metastatic urothelial carcinoma. Pretreatment and on-treatment samples were taken, numbering 1 to 8 per patient. Study conclusions and caveats: In blood sampled pretreatment, TCR clonality below the median predicted better survival.

Profiled with immunoSEQ multiplex PCR; TCRdb holds only in-frame clones, not every one. The sample gives 15,000 to 20,000 clones, 75% to 90% of which show up once; roughly 12% is in the top ten. Sequencing was performed on PBMCs, taken around atezolizumab (anti-PD-L1) treatment. The receptor's source is a man aged 65 to 79 with urothelial cancer. The chain carries TRBV5-1 and TRBJ1-2; D not certain. Here the CDR3 DNA reads TGCGCCAGCAGCCCCCCTCGCTACCCCTATGGCTACACCTTC. Translated: CASSPPRYPYGYTF.